This TCR beta chain is from a study of cytomegalovirus exposure and HLA in healthy donors (dated by TCRdb to about 2017). Looking at the study overall: An earlier analysis of some 600 of the donors reported 250 to 300 Gb of sequence data and approximately 120 million unique TCR beta sequences obtained from some 200 million T cells. Approximately 310 gigabases of sequencing data and 78 million or so unique TCR sequences were included in an early release covering roughly 600 HLA-typed donors. In an earlier analysis of roughly 580 of the donors, high-throughput TCR beta sequencing was used to judge whether each TCR beta V gene segment behaved as functional or pseudogenic. Besides the first cohort of 500 to 700 subjects, a separate validation cohort made up of roughly 120 different subjects was used. Both class I and class II loci were covered by HLA typing, at four-digit resolution. The aim of the study was to test whether cataloging public T cell receptors could identify signatures of past pathogen exposure. Typing coverage differed by locus: A, B, C, DRB1 and DQB1 were typed in about 629-640 donors, DQA1 in 522, DPA1 in some 600, and DPB1 in just under 480. Among several hundred genotyped donors of the cohort, an average of approximately 220,000 unique TCR beta nucleotide sequences was sequenced per donor, of which approximately 18% were non-productive. Because of strong linkage in the cohort, five DR-DQ haplotypes were treated as single units for association and clustering. The T cell repertoires of about 700 subjects were profiled by immunosequencing and related to cytomegalovirus serostatus. In a later genetic analysis, genome-wide SNP genotypes for about three fifths of the 666 donors were used, and that subset was treated as a discovery cohort. Rather than drawing on any new phenotypic data, the later analysis identified candidate immune exposures from TCR beta sequences and the way those sequences occurred across donors. The genetic ancestry cluster associated with self-reported Caucasian donors included 65% to 90% of the 300 to 450 genotyped donors. The study combined high-throughput TCR immunosequencing, statistical association of individual TCRs with disease status, and machine learning to predict cytomegalovirus infection status. Every repertoire in the discovery cohort had been generated on one and the same sequencing platform. A later analysis re-examined previously published TCR beta repertoires from just over 650 donors and added high-resolution HLA genotyping to investigate patterns of TCR occurrence. Donor age, sex, ethnicity and CMV serostatus were compiled alongside the repertoire data. Results the study describes overall, beyond this receptor: A cluster of highly shared sequence variants was judged likely to represent a technical artifact of the sequencing pipeline. While some public TCRs were present in many individuals, most TCR sequences turned up only very rarely across donors. Broadly in line with IMGT annotations, most TCR beta V segments showed up in productive rearrangements about 87% or about 30% of the time in an earlier analysis of 450 to 750 of the donors. Strong co-occurrence of HLA alleles, especially DR and DQ, made assigning TCR associations to individual alleles difficult. Several of the top co-occurrence clusters appeared to be linked to parvovirus B19, influenza, CMV and Epstein-Barr virus, according to a later analysis. The study gave a list of around 170 TCR beta chains associated with cytomegalovirus. Because counts were too low, 15 or so rarely observed V segments, including chromosome 9 orphons, were excluded from the earlier analysis of 587 of the donors. A further reported finding was that TCR beta sequences accurately predicted the HLA-A and HLA-B alleles for most subjects in the first cohort. Specific HLA alleles were associated with 18,000 or so TCR beta sequences at a false discovery rate of 0.05 in a later analysis. Correlated functional status among segregating V segments might reflect linkage disequilibrium, but an unknown experimental factor could not be ruled out. Presence/absence analyses assumed roughly uniform sequencing depth across donors, an assumption that may not hold. Because the 87-base-pair reads could not distinguish some IMGT-functional V segments, including TRBV6-2 and TRBV6-3, those segments were excluded. In a later analysis, the rate of TCR association differed among HLA loci, with DRB1 alleles having the most associated TCRs and HLA-C alleles having the fewest. The authors suggested that the approach could potentially be extended to other disease states and immunological phenotypes. Cytomegalovirus status was reported to be diagnosed by the classifier with high specificity and sensitivity in both the original and validation cohorts. Only TCR beta chains were sequenced in this cohort, and the absence of alpha or paired-chain data limited detectable features. Because HLA typing was missing for some donors at each locus, association tests included only the typed subset. A few of the identified cytomegalovirus-associated TCR beta chains were confirmed in vitro to be specific for cytomegalovirus antigens. Compared with the 666-donor mean, donors in an Asian-associated ancestry cluster had fewer N-insertions in productive TCRs, according to a later genetic analysis. In a later analysis, HLA-associated TCR beta chains were found to be more clonally expanded and to have lower generation probabilities than equally common non-associated chains. According to a later analysis, most CMV-associated TCR beta chains appeared to be HLA-restricted, and the HLA associations seemed to be driven largely by CMV exposure. The only immune exposure information available for the cohort was CMV serostatus. In a later genetic analysis, a missense DCLRE1C variant was associated with V-gene and J-gene trimming of TCR beta chains, and the association was replicated in an independent cohort.

The receptor library was made with the immunoSEQ multiplex PCR assay. The multiplex PCR relied on a mix of 60 forward primers for TCR Vbeta segments and 13 reverse primers for TCR Jbeta segments. The CDR3 region of rearranged TCR beta genes was amplified from genomic DNA by a multiplex PCR assay. The Illumina HiSeq System was used to sequence the amplified TCR beta libraries as 87-base-pair reads. From the authors' description of their analysis: A later analysis counted around 72 million unique TCR beta chains across the 640 or so repertoires, and 9 million to 14 million of these chains were shared by at least two donors. To remove PCR and sequencing errors, raw reads were error-corrected and collapsed into unique sequences using a nearest-neighbor algorithm that merged closely related sequences. CDR3 sequences were aligned to IMGT reference sequences to assign V, D and J gene segments. For a sequence to be retained, a match of at least six nucleotides was required to both a V gene segment and a J gene segment. Rearrangements were classified as productive when the CDR3 lacked stop codons and remained in frame with V and J, and all other rearrangements were classified as non-productive. CDR3 was defined according to IMGT convention as the region running from the second conserved V-encoded cysteine to the conserved J-encoded phenylalanine. The earlier analysis of fewer than 700 of the donors excluded sequences that lacked an unambiguous match to a single V gene segment. In an earlier analysis of a few hundred of the donors, V segments were called functional above 56.7% productive rearrangements and were called segregating when the between-donor standard deviation exceeded 5%. A statistical classification framework was developed to diagnose cytomegalovirus status using the catalog of TCR beta chain sequences. V and J gene assignment, in a later analysis, came from comparing TCR nucleotide sequences with IMGT/GENE-DB human TR gene sequences. The TCRdist pipeline was used in a later analysis to assign CDR3 sequences and most-parsimonious VDJ recombination scenarios. In a later analysis, every TCR beta chain was defined by the combination of its CDR3 amino acid sequence and its V-gene family, and reads without a unique V-gene family were dropped. In a later analysis, 550 to 650 highly shared, low-generation-probability nucleotide sequences were removed to address suspected cross-contamination and a sequencing artifact. In a later analysis, a clonal expansion index for each public chain was calculated from normalized within-repertoire ranks of inferred template counts. In a later analysis, generation probabilities were computed using a VDJ recombination model fitted to out-of-frame rearrangements, and the results were checked against IGoR. Hypergeometric tests were used in a later analysis to score TCR-TCR, TCR-HLA and TCR-CMV co-occurrence, with a repertoire-size bias correction applied to the TCR pairs. In a later analysis, false discovery rates were estimated by permuting HLA or CMV assignments 20 times. A later analysis grouped co-occurring TCRs with DBSCAN, adding TCRdist sequence similarity when clustering within HLA-allele-positive subsets. For co-occurrence clustering, repertoires with fewer than 30,000 or more than 120,000 public chains were excluded, along with 5 or 6 repertoires with anomalous nucleotide sharing. The table was pulled from immuneACCESS by TCRdb, which kept in-frame rearrangements only. Such tables lose some clones; where checked, under half of the loss comes from unresolved V genes, and the rest has no known cause. Clone size and the V and J calls come from that table; the DNA yielded D and trimming. The sample table shows some 150,000 clones, and 50% to 75% are seen once. The ten largest clones add up to about 3% of the sample.

A word on this clone: It lacks a known antigen. No base quality information exists; no much larger clone differs at one position.

The cohort consisted of more than 650 healthy bone marrow donors. At the time of sampling, all cohort members were nominally healthy, though unrecorded immune exposures were likely present. The donor was CMV seropositive and belonged to the group of a few hundred seropositive cohort members. Every donor gave a peripheral blood sample, and the peripheral blood mononuclear cells from that sample were used for TCR beta sequencing. Genomic DNA was extracted from the blood cell samples with the Qiagen DNeasy Blood Extraction Kit. Trimming at the junction amounts to 6 bases on V and 6 bases on J, and the germline ends lie 17 bases apart. According to the germline V gene, CDR1 reads MGHDK and CDR2 reads SYGVNS. The CDR3 covers 14 residues, taking in both the cysteine and the phenylalanine. Here the CDR3 DNA is all that survives: 42 bases in frame from base 1.

Sequencing used PBMCs. The chain was built from TRBV25-1 and TRBJ1-2; a tentative D call is TRBD1 (6 bases match). This TCR was sampled from a woman aged 30 to 39 in good health and CMV-seropositive. For the CDR3, the sequence is CASRRGGLQDGYTF. The DNA sequence is TGTGCCAGCAGGCGGGGGGGCTTACAGGATGGCTACACCTTC.